The 14 T cell receptor beta chains presented below share a single source sample, sequenced in a study of long-term antiretroviral therapy in people with HIV. An immunoSEQ assay, version v3.0, was performed at survey level. The protocol was immunoSEQ multiplex PCR, while the TCRdb copy is restricted to in-frame clones and leaves out a portion. The repertoire holds around 25,000 clones, with roughly 96% as singletons. Here the sequenced sample was unsorted PBMCs, taken roughly 5.1 years after starting antiretroviral therapy. These receptors originate from a woman in her forties or fifties with HIV.

J is TRBJ2-1 and V is TRBV5-4, with TRBD2 as a possible D gene (5 bases). Per the germline V gene, CDR1 is SGHNT and CDR2 is YYREEE (reference sequence). V lost 4 bases to trimming and J lost 8 bases, with 13 bases between them. The CDR3 spans 13 residues. CDR3 sequence: CASSGSPDDEQFF. DNA of the CDR3: TGTGCCAGCAGCGGGAGTCCTGACGATGAGCAGTTCTTC.

The J gene is TRBJ2-3, the V gene TRBV10-1; 10 positions match TRBD2. V lost 2 bases, J lost 0 bases, and 17 bases stayed unmatched. This CDR3 has 21 residues. Germline values: CDR1 WNHNN, CDR2 SYGVQD (reference sequence). CDR3 nucleotides: TGCGCCAGCAGTGAGAGTGTGATGGTAGCGGGAGGACCTACTAGCACAGATACGCAGTATTTT. Protein: CASSESVMVAGGPTSTDTQYF.

This clone was seen once. The gene calls are TRBV6-4 and TRBJ1-4; the D gene is possibly TRBD1 (5 bases). Trimming pared 7 bases from V and 7 bases from J, leaving 19 bases between. This CDR3 is built from 15 residues. In germline, CDR1 is MRHNA, CDR2 SNTAGT. CDR3: CASMRRGRAREKLFF. The CDR3 coding sequence is TGTGCCAGCATGAGGAGAGGCAGGGCTCGTGAAAAACTGTTTTTT.

The rearrangement uses TRBV7-2 and TRBJ2-7, with D unresolved. The germline gives CDR1 SGHTA, CDR2 FQGNSA. The V end was cut by 6 bases, the J end by 2 bases, with 14 bases between. The length of the CDR3 is 14 residues. CDR3 in DNA: TGTGCCAGCAGTTTCGGACGAGCAGCCTACGAGCAGTACTTC. It is translated as CASSFGRAAYEQYF.

The rearrangement uses TRBV15 and TRBJ1-5, with D perhaps matching TRBD1 (5 bases). The CDR3 is 14 amino acids. The ends were cut back, 2 bases at V and 5 bases at J, with 10 bases in the middle. Germline V gene sequence: CDR1 LNHNV, CDR2 YYDKDF (reference sequence). The CDR3 is CATSRYDSYQPQHF. In DNA, the CDR3 is TGTGCCACCAGCAGATACGACAGCTATCAGCCCCAGCATTTT.

This clone was counted a single time. The rearrangement uses TRBV5-1 and TRBJ2-1, with D tentatively TRBD1 (5 bases). Trimming removed 4 bases at V and 8 bases at J, with 13 bases between. Germline assignment: CDR1 SGHRS and CDR2 YFSETQ. CDR3 size: 13 residues. CDR3 bases: TGCGCCAGCAGCAAGGACACAACCGATGAGCAGTTCTTC. Protein product: CASSKDTTDEQFF.

This chain joins TRBV19 and TRBJ2-5; TRBD2 matches at 8 bases. Germline-derived CDR1 and CDR2 are LNHDA and SQIVND (reference sequence). The length of the CDR3 is 13 residues. The ends lost 4 bases at V and 3 bases at J; junction bases unmatched: 1. The DNA for the CDR3 is TGTGCCAGTAGTAGTAGCGGGAAAGAGACCCAGTACTTC. Protein: CASSSSGKETQYF.

V usage is TRBV11-2 and J usage is TRBJ2-5; 10 nucleotides agree with TRBD2. The CDR3 has 18 residues. Germline V lookup: CDR1 SGHAT, CDR2 FQNNGV. With V trimmed by 5 bases and J by 1 base, 13 bases remained unmatched. The CDR3 protein is CASSQQRGGAESQETQYF. In nucleotides, the CDR3 is TGTGCCAGCAGCCAACAGCGGGGGGGCGCCGAGAGCCAAGAGACCCAGTACTTC.

This clone was seen a few times. The chain joins TRBV7-8 to TRBJ2-5; 7 nucleotides match TRBD2. The CDR3 is made up of 15 amino acids. V gave up 1 base and J gave up 1 base; unmatched junction bases: 3. From germline, CDR1 is SGHVS and CDR2 FQNEAQ. The CDR3 DNA reads TGTGCCAGCAGCTTAGTAAGCGGGGCCCAAGAGACCCAGTACTTC. It is translated as CASSLVSGAQETQYF.

The DNA for the CDR3 is TGTGCCAGCAGCTTAAGTTATGGGAGGTCCTACGAGCAGTACTTC. It translates to CASSLSYGRSYEQYF. This rearrangement joins TRBV7-3 to TRBJ2-7; D is perhaps TRBD2 (6 bases). The CDR3 consists of 15 residues. The V gene lost 1 base and the J gene lost 1 base, with 11 bases spanning the gap. Per the germline V gene, CDR1 is SGHTA and CDR2 is FQGTGA.

The genes are TRBV7-9 and TRBJ2-6; D gene unclear. Germline values: CDR1 SEHNR, CDR2 FQNEAQ (reference sequence). There are 18 residues in the CDR3. V was clipped by 1 base and J by 0 bases, with 13 bases between them. CDR3 sequence reads: CASSLVLGFSSGANVLTF. CDR3 in DNA: TGTGCCAGCAGCTTAGTCCTGGGTTTCTCCTCTGGGGCCAACGTCCTGACTTTC.

The rearrangement joins TRBV7-8 to TRBJ1-1; no firm D call. This CDR3 spans 15 amino acids. Germline V CDR1 and CDR2: SGHVS, FQNEAQ. Trimming left V 1 base short and J 1 base short, with 10 bases between. This CDR3 is CASSLEAGANTEAFF. The DNA for the CDR3 is TGTGCCAGCAGCTTAGAGGCGGGTGCGAACACTGAAGCTTTCTTT.

The chain uses TRBV7-9 and TRBJ2-6; D may be TRBD1 (5 bases). Germline values: CDR1 SEHNR, CDR2 FQNEAQ (reference sequence). There are 15 residues in the CDR3. V lost 5 bases and J lost 0, with 8 bases in between. CDR3 sequence (DNA): TGTGCCAGCAGCCGACAGAGCTCTGGGGCCAACGTCCTGACTTTC. The encoded protein is CASSRQSSGANVLTF.

The J gene is TRBJ2-7, the V gene TRBV10-3, with D perhaps TRBD1 (6 bases). The V gene lost 6 bases and the J gene lost 3 bases, with 12 bases spanning the gap. Germline V gene sequence: CDR1 ENHRY, CDR2 SYGVKD. The CDR3 is 13 residues long. The CDR3 loop is CAIRDSPYYEQYF. The CDR3 DNA sequence: TGTGCCATCAGGGACAGTCCATACTACGAGCAGTACTTC.